This section outlines one T cell receptor (beta chain) sequence together with its context. CDR1 is MGHDK and CDR2 is SYGVNS in the germline V gene. CDR3 size: 14 residues. Clones were sequenced by immunoSEQ multiplex PCR, and TCRdb holds only the in-frame ones, with some missing. The sample holds more than 3,000 clones, roughly two thirds seen once. Treatment denoted: preoperative locoregional IRX-2 cytokine immunotherapy. Preoperative locoregional IRX-2 cytokine immunotherapy was tested in the phase Ib source study. These data originate in a study of preoperative IRX-2 immunotherapy in early breast cancer.

The chain employs TRBV25-1 and TRBJ2-2; 7 nucleotides agree with TRBD1. This specimen was tumor tissue, taken before IRX-2 immunotherapy. The source of this sequence is a human donor with breast cancer. The CDR3 region is CANRDSSNTGELFF. In DNA, the CDR3 is TGTGCGAACCGGGACAGCTCGAACACCGGGGAGCTGTTTTTT.